Below, one T cell receptor (beta chain) is given with its context. A much larger clone lies one base from this, so it may be a read error. Sample-barcoded 5' priming and a J-beta primer mix drove a second PCR of about 6 to 12 cycles. Every cDNA molecule bore a tag from a template-switch adaptor containing 12 random nucleotides. TCRdb fed the 5' RACE reads into MiXCR, producing one record per CDR3 protein. The sample comprises some 900,000 distinct CDR3 sequences, roughly 26% of which are singletons, and approximately 15% rests with the top ten. The data are from a study of blood T cells in healthy people across ages. PBMCs were isolated at a quantity of at least 7 million per sample. Germline assignment: CDR1 DFQATT and CDR2 SNEGSKA (reference sequence). The CDR3 has 14 amino acids.

The specimen was blood. J is TRBJ2-1 and V is TRBV20-1; 8 bases match TRBD2. The end of the DNA fits TRBJ2-7 better, so the J call may be wrong. The receptor's source is an elderly woman in good health. Here the CDR3 reads CSATEGLVYNEQYF. CDR3 DNA sequence: TGCAGTGCTACCGAGGGACTAGTCTACAATGAGCAGTACTTC.